This is a list of T cell receptor beta chains from one sample in a study of cytomegalovirus exposure and HLA in healthy donors. Sequencing was performed with immunoSEQ multiplex PCR; in TCRdb, only in-frame clones are kept and a portion is missing. Counted here are 200,000 to 250,000 clones, approximately 82% occurring once; the ten biggest clones make up around 0.57%. Sequenced: PBMCs. The receptors were gathered from a woman in her forties in good health and CMV-seronegative. The CDR3 runs from the conserved cysteine through the conserved F or W. The order of the fields is D gene, V gene, J gene, clone size, CDR3 DNA, CDR3 protein. D genes are given only for firm matches. Clone size is given for some rows only: seen once, a few or many times, or a class if the clone is expanded.

d_gene: .
v_gene: TRBV7-9
j_gene: TRBJ1-1
abundance: .
CDR3nt: TGTGCCATCGAAAAAGACACGAACACTGAAGCTTTCTTT
CDR3aa: CAIEKDTNTEAFF

d_gene: TRBD1
v_gene: TRBV2
j_gene: TRBJ2-7
abundance: .
CDR3nt: TGTGCCAGCAGGGGGGAGACAGGGACGGTTGAGCAGTACTTC
CDR3aa: CASRGETGTVEQYF

d_gene: TRBD2
v_gene: TRBV7-2
j_gene: TRBJ2-5
abundance: .
CDR3nt: TGTGCCAGCAGCTTAGAGTGGCGGGGGTTCCAAGAGACCCAGTACTTC
CDR3aa: CASSLEWRGFQETQYF

d_gene: .
v_gene: TRBV19
j_gene: TRBJ2-3
abundance: .
CDR3nt: TGTGCCAGTAGTTTGTGGGTTCATAGATGGACAGACCGGCCTAGCACAGATACGCAGTATTTT
CDR3aa: CASSLWVHRWTDRPSTDTQYF

d_gene: .
v_gene: TRBV7-8
j_gene: TRBJ2-7
abundance: .
CDR3nt: TGTGCCAGCAGCTTAGTCCCGGTTACCTACGAGCAGTACTTC
CDR3aa: CASSLVPVTYEQYF

d_gene: .
v_gene: TRBV7-9
j_gene: TRBJ2-1
abundance: once
CDR3nt: TGTGCCAGCAGCTTAGAGGCCGGGATCCCAACCCCCTCATACAATGAGCAGTTCTTC
CDR3aa: CASSLEAGIPTPSYNEQFF

d_gene: TRBD1
v_gene: TRBV6-1
j_gene: TRBJ1-2
abundance: .
CDR3nt: TGTGCCAGCAGTGAGGACAGGGGATTAAGAGGCTACACCTTC
CDR3aa: CASSEDRGLRGYTF

d_gene: TRBD1
v_gene: TRBV11-1
j_gene: TRBJ1-2
abundance: .
CDR3nt: TGTGCCAGCAGCTTGGACAGGGGAGGCAGCCGTGGCTACACCTTC
CDR3aa: CASSLDRGGSRGYTF

d_gene: .
v_gene: TRBV29-1
j_gene: TRBJ1-4
abundance: few
CDR3nt: TGCAGCGCGACTACAACTAATGAAAAACTGTTTTTT
CDR3aa: CSATTTNEKLFF

d_gene: TRBD1
v_gene: TRBV27
j_gene: TRBJ2-1
abundance: .
CDR3nt: TGTGCCAGCAGCCCTCCTATAACAGGGGCCTCGGGGAATGAGCAGTTCTTC
CDR3aa: CASSPPITGASGNEQFF

d_gene: .
v_gene: TRBV29-1
j_gene: TRBJ2-3
abundance: .
CDR3nt: TGCAGCGTTGGTAGGGGCGGCACAGATACGCAGTATTTT
CDR3aa: CSVGRGGTDTQYF

d_gene: .
v_gene: TRBV2
j_gene: TRBJ1-3
abundance: once
CDR3nt: TGTGCCAGCAGTGAATATAGCGGGAGTATGTCCCCCATATATTTT
CDR3aa: CASSEYSGSMSPIYF

d_gene: .
v_gene: TRBV28
j_gene: TRBJ1-2
abundance: .
CDR3nt: TGTGCCAGCAGTCTAACAGCTAACTATGGCTACACCTTC
CDR3aa: CASSLTANYGYTF

d_gene: TRBD2
v_gene: TRBV5-1
j_gene: TRBJ2-7
abundance: .
CDR3nt: TGCGCCAGCAGCTGGAATCCCGGGACTAGTGGCGAGCAGTACTTC
CDR3aa: CASSWNPGTSGEQYF

d_gene: TRBD1
v_gene: TRBV5-1
j_gene: TRBJ2-4
abundance: .
CDR3nt: TGCGCCAGCAGCTTGGCACCGGGACAGGGGTCAGCCAAAAACATTCAGTACTTC
CDR3aa: CASSLAPGQGSAKNIQYF

d_gene: .
v_gene: TRBV19
j_gene: TRBJ1-6
abundance: .
CDR3nt: TGTGCCAGTAGTATAGTACCCGCGGGAAATTCACCCCTCCACTTT
CDR3aa: CASSIVPAGNSPLHF

d_gene: .
v_gene: TRBV6-1
j_gene: TRBJ1-1
abundance: few
CDR3nt: TGTGCCAGCACGAGGGTTAACACTGAAGCTTTCTTT
CDR3aa: CASTRVNTEAFF

d_gene: .
v_gene: TRBV7-6
j_gene: TRBJ2-2
abundance: .
CDR3nt: TGTGCCAGCAGCCCTCTACTCAGGGAGCTGTTTTTT
CDR3aa: CASSPLLRELFF

d_gene: .
v_gene: TRBV19
j_gene: TRBJ1-5
abundance: .
CDR3nt: TGTGCCAGTAAAACCAAAGGGGGGGAAGGGTACTATAGCAATCAGCCCCAGCATTTT
CDR3aa: CASKTKGGEGYYSNQPQHF

d_gene: .
v_gene: TRBV30
j_gene: TRBJ1-1
abundance: .
CDR3nt: TGTGCCTGGAGTAGAGGGGAACAGGGAGGGAAAGCTTTCTTT
CDR3aa: CAWSRGEQGGKAFF

d_gene: .
v_gene: TRBV2
j_gene: TRBJ1-1
abundance: few
CDR3nt: TGTGCCAGCAATACAGGGCGCGCTGAAGCTTTCTTT
CDR3aa: CASNTGRAEAFF

d_gene: .
v_gene: TRBV4-1
j_gene: TRBJ1-1
abundance: .
CDR3nt: TGCGCCAGCAGCCAAGATATCAGACAGTCTATATACCTAAAAGCTTTCTTT
CDR3aa: CASSQDIRQSIYLKAFF

d_gene: .
v_gene: TRBV6-6
j_gene: TRBJ1-2
abundance: .
CDR3nt: TGTGCCAGCAGTTATCACAGCGCTGGGGGGAATGGCTACACCTTC
CDR3aa: CASSYHSAGGNGYTF